The subject of this entry is one TCR beta chain. The data are from a study of blood T cell repertoires in COVID-19. Study at large: The United States, Italy and Spain supplied acute and convalescent COVID-19 samples.

The data were produced by immunoSEQ multiplex PCR, yet TCRdb's version contains in-frame clones alone and is incomplete. Among roughly 410,000 clones listed, 80% to 90% were seen once. The ends were cut back, 10 bases at V and 5 bases at J, with 18 bases in the middle. This CDR3 has 14 amino acids. The germline CDR1 and CDR2 sequences are SGHRS and YFSETQ. V gene TRBV5-1 combines with J gene TRBJ1-4, with D possibly matching TRBD1 (5 bases). The material sequenced was peripheral blood. This TCR derives from a man aged 40-49 years with acute or convalescent COVID-19. CDR3 in DNA: TGCGCCTCAGGCGGGGACGGACTAAATGAAAAACTGTTTTTT. Translated, it gives CASGGDGLNEKLFF.